This T cell receptor (beta chain) emerged from a study of tumor-infiltrating lymphocytes in oesophageal squamous cell carcinoma. V was clipped by 0 bases and J by 0 bases, with 8 bases between them. This CDR3 spans 15 amino acids. CDR1 and CDR2 from the germline V gene are SGDLS and YYNGEE. TCRdb analysed the PCR reads with MiXCR anew, one entry per CDR3 protein. There are 12,000 or so distinct CDR3 sequences in the sample; 55% occur only once, and roughly 40% lies in the top ten. This clonotype was obtained from a female donor with esophageal squamous cell carcinoma. The sequenced sample consisted of esophageal tumor tissue. The rearrangement joins TRBV9 to TRBJ2-3, with D perhaps matching TRBD1 (6 bases). The CDR3 is CASSVGTVSTDTQYF. The DNA of the CDR3 is TGTGCCAGCAGCGTAGGGACAGTTAGCACAGATACGCAGTATTTT.